The following is a TCR beta chain sequence with its context. Antigen specificity is unknown. The study ran its PCR with 60 Vbeta and 13 Jbeta primers. Some clones are missing from TCRdb's copy, which holds only in-frame ones; the method was immunoSEQ multiplex PCR. The top ten hold 6.3% of the sample, which has about 160,000 clones, over 80% seen once. This sample was taken from a study of cytomegalovirus exposure and HLA in healthy donors. Study-wide points: Among TCR sequences, most were rare, though some public TCRs appeared in many donors.

The germline V gene encodes CDR1 SGHRS and CDR2 YFSETQ. The ends were cut back, 3 bases at V and 2 bases at J, with 15 bases in the middle. This CDR3 region has 16 residues. The source is a male donor in good health and CMV-seropositive. V gene TRBV5-1 combines with J gene TRBJ2-1; TRBD1 might be the D (6 bases). Sequenced material: PBMCs. The CDR3 reads CASSSKQGSPYNEQFF. CDR3 coding DNA: TGCGCCAGCAGCTCCAAACAGGGAAGCCCCTACAATGAGCAGTTCTTC.